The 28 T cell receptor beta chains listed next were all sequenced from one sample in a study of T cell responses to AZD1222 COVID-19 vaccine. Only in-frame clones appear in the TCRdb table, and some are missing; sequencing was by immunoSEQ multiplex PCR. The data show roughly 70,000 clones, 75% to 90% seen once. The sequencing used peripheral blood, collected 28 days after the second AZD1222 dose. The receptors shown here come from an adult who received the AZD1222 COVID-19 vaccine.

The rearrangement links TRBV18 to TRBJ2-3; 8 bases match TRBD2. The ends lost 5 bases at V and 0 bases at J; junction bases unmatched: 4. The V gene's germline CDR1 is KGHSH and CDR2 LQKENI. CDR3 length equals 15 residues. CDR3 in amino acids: CASSSTSGSTDTQYF. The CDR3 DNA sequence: TGTGCCAGCTCATCAACTAGCGGTAGCACAGATACGCAGTATTTT.

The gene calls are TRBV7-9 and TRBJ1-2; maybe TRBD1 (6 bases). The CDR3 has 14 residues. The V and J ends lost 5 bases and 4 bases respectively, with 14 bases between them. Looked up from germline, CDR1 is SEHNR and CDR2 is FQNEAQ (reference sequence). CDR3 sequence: CASSPTRQVYGYTF. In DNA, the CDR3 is TGTGCCAGCAGCCCCACGAGACAGGTCTATGGCTACACCTTC.

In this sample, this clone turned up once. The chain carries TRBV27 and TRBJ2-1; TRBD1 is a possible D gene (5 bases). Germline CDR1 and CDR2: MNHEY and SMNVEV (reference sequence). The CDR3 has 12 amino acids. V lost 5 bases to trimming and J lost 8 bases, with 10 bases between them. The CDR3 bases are TGTGCCAGCAGTACCCACAGGTATGAGCAGTTCTTC. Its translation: CASSTHRYEQFF.

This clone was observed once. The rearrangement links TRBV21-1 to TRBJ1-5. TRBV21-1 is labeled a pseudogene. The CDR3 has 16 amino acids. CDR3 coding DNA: TGTGCCAGCAGCCGGGGTGGGGCAGTGGGCAATCAGCCCCAGCATTTT. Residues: CASSRGGAVGNQPQHF.

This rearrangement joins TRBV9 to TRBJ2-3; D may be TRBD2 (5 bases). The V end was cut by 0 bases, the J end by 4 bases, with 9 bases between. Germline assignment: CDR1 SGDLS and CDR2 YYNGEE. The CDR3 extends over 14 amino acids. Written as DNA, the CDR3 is TGTGCCAGCAGCGTAGGGCTAGCCCCAGATACGCAGTATTTT. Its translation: CASSVGLAPDTQYF.

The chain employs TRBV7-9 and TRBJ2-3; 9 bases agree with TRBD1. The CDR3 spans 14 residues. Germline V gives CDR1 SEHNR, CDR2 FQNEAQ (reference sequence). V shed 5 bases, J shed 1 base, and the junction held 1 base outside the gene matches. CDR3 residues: CASSRTGGTDTQYF. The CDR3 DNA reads TGTGCCAGCAGCCGGACAGGGGGCACAGATACGCAGTATTTT.

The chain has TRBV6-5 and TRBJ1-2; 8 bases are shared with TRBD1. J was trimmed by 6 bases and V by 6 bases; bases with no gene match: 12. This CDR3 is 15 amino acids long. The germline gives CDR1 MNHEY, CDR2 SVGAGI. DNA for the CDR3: TGTGCCAGCAGCCCCCGGACAGGGTCCCCGGATGGCTACACCTTC. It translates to CASSPRTGSPDGYTF.

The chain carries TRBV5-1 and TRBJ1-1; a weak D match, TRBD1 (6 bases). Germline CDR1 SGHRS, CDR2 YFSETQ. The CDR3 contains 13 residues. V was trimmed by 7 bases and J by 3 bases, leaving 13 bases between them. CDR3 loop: CASRSPGDTEAFF. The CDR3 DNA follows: TGCGCCAGCCGATCCCCAGGGGACACTGAAGCTTTCTTT.

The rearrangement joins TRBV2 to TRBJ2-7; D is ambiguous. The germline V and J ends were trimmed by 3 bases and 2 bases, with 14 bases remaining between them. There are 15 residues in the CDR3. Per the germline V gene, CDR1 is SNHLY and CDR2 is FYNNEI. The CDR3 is CASSESWAGAYEQYV. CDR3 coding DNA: TGTGCCAGCAGTGAGTCCTGGGCCGGCGCCTACGAGCAGTACGTC.

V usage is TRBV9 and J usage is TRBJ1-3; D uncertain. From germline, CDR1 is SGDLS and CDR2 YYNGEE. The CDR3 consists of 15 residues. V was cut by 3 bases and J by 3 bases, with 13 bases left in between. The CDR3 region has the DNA TGTGCCAGCAGCGCCCCCGGCATCTATGGAAACACCATATATTTT. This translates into CASSAPGIYGNTIYF.

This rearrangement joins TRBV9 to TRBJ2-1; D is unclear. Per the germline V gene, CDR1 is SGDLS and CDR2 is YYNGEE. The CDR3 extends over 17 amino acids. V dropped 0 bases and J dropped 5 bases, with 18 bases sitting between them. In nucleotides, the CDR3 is TGTGCCAGCAGCGTAGCTACACTCCCTCCGGGTGACAATGAGCAGTTCTTC. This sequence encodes CASSVATLPPGDNEQFF. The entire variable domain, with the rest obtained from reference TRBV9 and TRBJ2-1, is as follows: DSGVTQTPKHLITATGQRVTLRCSPRSGDLSVYWYQQSLDQGLQFLIQYYNGEERAKGNILERFSAQQFPDLHSELNLSSLELGDSALYFCASSVATLPPGDNEQFFGPGTRLTVL.

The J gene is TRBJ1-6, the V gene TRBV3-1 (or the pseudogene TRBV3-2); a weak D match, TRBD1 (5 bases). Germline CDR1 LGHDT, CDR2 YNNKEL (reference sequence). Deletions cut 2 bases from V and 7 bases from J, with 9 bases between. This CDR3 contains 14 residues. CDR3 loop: CASSQRDSNSPLHF. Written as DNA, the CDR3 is TGTGCCAGCAGCCAACGGGACTCGAATTCACCCCTCCACTTT.

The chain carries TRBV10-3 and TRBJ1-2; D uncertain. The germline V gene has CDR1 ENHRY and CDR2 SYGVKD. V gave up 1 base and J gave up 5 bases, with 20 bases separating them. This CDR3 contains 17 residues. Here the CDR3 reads CAISEWADRPDPYGYTF. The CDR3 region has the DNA TGTGCCATCAGTGAGTGGGCCGACCGTCCAGATCCATATGGCTACACCTTC.

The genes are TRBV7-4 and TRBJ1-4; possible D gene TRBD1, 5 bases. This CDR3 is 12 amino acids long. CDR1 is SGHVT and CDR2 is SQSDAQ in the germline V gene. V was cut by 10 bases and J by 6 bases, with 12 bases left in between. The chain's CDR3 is CAIEGHYEKLFF. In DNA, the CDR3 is TGTGCCATCGAGGGGCACTATGAAAAACTGTTTTTT.

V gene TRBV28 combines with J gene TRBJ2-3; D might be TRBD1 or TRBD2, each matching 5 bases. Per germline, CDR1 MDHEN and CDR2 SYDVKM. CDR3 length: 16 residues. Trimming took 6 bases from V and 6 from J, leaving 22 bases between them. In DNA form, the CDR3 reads TGTGCCAGCAGCCTACCCGGGACCCTTACGCAGGATACGCAGTATTTT. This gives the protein CASSLPGTLTQDTQYF.

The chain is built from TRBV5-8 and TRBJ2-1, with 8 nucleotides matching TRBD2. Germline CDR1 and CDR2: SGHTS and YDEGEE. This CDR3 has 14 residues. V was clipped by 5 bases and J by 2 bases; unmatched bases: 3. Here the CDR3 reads CASRPGLAYNEQFF. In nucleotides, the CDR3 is TGTGCCAGCAGGCCGGGACTAGCCTACAATGAGCAGTTCTTC.

CDR3 DNA: TGTGCCAGCAGTTTGTGGGGGCGCGACTATGGCTACACCTTC. Translated: CASSLWGRDYGYTF. V is TRBV27 and J is TRBJ1-2, with a possible D match to TRBD1 (6 bases). This CDR3 region has 14 residues. The germline gives CDR1 MNHEY, CDR2 SMNVEV (reference sequence). With 3 bases removed from V and 3 bases from J, the gap between germline ends came to 11 bases.

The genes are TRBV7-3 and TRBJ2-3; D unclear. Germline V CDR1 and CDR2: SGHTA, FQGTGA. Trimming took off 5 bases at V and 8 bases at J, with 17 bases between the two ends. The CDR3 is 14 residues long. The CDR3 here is CASSLTPAIGTQYF. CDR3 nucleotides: TGTGCCAGCAGCCTCACCCCGGCGATTGGTACGCAGTATTTT.

CDR3 DNA: TGCGCCAGCAGGGTTCGGGGGACGATGAACACTGAAGCTTTCTTT. As protein: CASRVRGTMNTEAFF. The gene calls are TRBV5-1 and TRBJ1-1; tentatively, D is TRBD1 (5 bases). V was shortened by 5 bases and J by 0 bases, with 14 bases between the two germline ends. Germline V gives CDR1 SGHRS, CDR2 YFSETQ. This CDR3 region has 15 residues.

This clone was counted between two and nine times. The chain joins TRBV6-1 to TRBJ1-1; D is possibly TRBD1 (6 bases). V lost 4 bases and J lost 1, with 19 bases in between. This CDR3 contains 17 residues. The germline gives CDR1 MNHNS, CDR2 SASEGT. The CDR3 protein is CASSGPWTGRGNTEAFF. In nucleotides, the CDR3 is TGTGCCAGCAGTGGTCCCTGGACGGGCAGGGGGAACACTGAAGCTTTCTTT.

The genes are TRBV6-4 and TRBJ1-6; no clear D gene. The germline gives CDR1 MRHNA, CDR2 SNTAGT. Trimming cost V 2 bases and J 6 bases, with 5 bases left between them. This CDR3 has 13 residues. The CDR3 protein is CASSDGSNSPLHF. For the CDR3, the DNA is TGTGCCAGCAGTGACGGATCTAATTCACCCCTCCACTTT.

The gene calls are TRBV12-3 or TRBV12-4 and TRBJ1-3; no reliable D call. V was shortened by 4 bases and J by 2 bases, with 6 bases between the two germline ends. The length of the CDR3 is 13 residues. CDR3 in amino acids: CASSSPPGNTIYF. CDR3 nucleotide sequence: TGTGCCAGCAGTTCCCCCCCTGGAAACACCATATATTTT.

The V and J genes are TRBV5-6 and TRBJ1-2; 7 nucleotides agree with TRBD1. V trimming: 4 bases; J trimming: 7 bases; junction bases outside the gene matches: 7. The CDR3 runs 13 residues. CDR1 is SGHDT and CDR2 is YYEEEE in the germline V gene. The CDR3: CASSPDREPGYTF. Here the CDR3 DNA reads TGTGCCAGCAGCCCCGACAGGGAGCCTGGCTACACCTTC. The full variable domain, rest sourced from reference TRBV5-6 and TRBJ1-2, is DAGVTQSPTHLIKTRGQQVTLRCSPKSGHDTVSWYQQALGQGPQFIFQYYEEEERQRGNFPDRFSGHQFPNYSSELNVNALLLGDSALYLCASSPDREPGYTFGSGTRLTVV.

DNA for the CDR3: TGTGCCAGCAGCTTTCACAGTGAGCAGTTCTTC. Translation: CASSFHSEQFF. The V and J genes are TRBV7-3 and TRBJ2-1; no clear D gene. The germline V and J ends were trimmed by 3 bases and 9 bases, with 6 bases remaining between them. Germline V CDR1 and CDR2: SGHTA, FQGTGA. This CDR3 is 11 amino acids long.

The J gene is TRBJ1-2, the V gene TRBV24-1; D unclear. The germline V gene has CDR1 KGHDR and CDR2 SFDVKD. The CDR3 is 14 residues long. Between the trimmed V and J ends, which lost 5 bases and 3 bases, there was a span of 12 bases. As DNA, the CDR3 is TGTGCCACCAGTGCCGCACCGGGATACTATGGCTACACCTTC. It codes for CATSAAPGYYGYTF.

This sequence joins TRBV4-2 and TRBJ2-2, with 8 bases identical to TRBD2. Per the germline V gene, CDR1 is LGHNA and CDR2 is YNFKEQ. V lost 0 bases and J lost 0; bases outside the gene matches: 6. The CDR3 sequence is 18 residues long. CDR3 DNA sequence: TGTGCCAGCAGCCAAGATACCCAGCGGGGGCCGAACACCGGGGAGCTGTTTTTT. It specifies CASSQDTQRGPNTGELFF.

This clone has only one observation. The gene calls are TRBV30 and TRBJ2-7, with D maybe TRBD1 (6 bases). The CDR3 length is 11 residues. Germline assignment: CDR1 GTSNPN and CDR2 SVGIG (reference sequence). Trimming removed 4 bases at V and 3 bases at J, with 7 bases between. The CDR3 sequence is CAWKGDYEQYF. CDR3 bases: TGTGCCTGGAAGGGGGACTACGAGCAGTACTTC.

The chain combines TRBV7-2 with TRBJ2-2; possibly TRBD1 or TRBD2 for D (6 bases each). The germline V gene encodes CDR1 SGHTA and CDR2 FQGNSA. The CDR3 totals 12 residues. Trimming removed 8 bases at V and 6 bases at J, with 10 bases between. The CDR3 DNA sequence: TGTGCCAGCGGGGGGCGGGCCGGGGAGCTGTTTTTT. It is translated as CASGGRAGELFF.